This T cell receptor (beta chain) originates from a study of beta chain features in type 1 diabetes listed by TCRdb under 2018. Some background on the complete study: Mean age, gender distribution, total cell number and subset yield were not different between patients and healthy donors. A total of 85 million to 140 million sorted cells were examined across all samples, and a strong correlation was observed between cell number per subset and RNA yield. Whereas all 28 donors provided naive and central memory subsets, regulatory and stem cell-like memory subsets were isolated from just 8 patients and roughly eight healthy donors. The study compared TCRB repertoires of sorted circulating CD4+ T cell subsets between recently diagnosed type 1 diabetes patients and matched healthy donors. Points the paper makes about the study in general: Naive, central memory and regulatory TCRB repertoires appeared to be more alike among patients than among healthy donors. Because cDNA rather than genomic DNA was sequenced, highly expressing activated cells could have been over-represented, although no difference in activation and CD3 levels was found between groups. At VDJ recombination sites, patients with type 1 diabetes made fewer insertions and deleted more nucleotides, a pattern implying thymic rearrangement abnormalities. Shorter templates might be favored by PCR, yet because patient and control samples were amplified and corrected together, any such skew would affect both groups equally. HLA sub-analyses involved small numbers of individuals, so any influence of HLA type on TCRB rearrangement remained unresolved. A moderate but significant shortening of TCRB CDR3 length was observed in type 1 diabetes patients in all four CD4+ subsets.

In regard to this clone: Its antigen is unknown. Per-nucleotide qualities are absent, and no much larger clonotype sits a single base away.

The High Capacity cDNA Reverse Transcription Kit was used to reverse transcribe all of the isolated RNA, meaning that expressed TCRB transcripts were what got sequenced. Deep immunoSEQ sequencing was performed on naive, central memory and regulatory T cell samples, with an average of around 3.5 million total reads per sample. Sorted cells were lysed in RLT buffer, and RNA was extracted using DNase-treated RNeasy Micro or Mini kits according to cell number. Each cell subset was processed on its own to prevent cross-contamination, while patient and healthy donor samples were processed together. The immunoSEQ multiplex PCR was used to amplify TCRB sequences from cDNA, yielding 87-bp fragments that span the CDR3 region. Amplicons were sequenced on the Illumina HiSeq platform. Processing in the source paper ran as follows. PCR bias was corrected computationally using synthetic template baselines, and reads within Hamming distance 2 were collapsed, with unmergeable singletons discarded. Reads were aligned against IMGT to assign V, D and J genes, CDR3 length and insertions or deletions at six rearrangement sites. Within each subset, clonotype counts were normalized to sorted cell number, after which true diversity and Gini coefficients were computed with the tcR R package. The overlap coefficient, calculated on TCRB nucleotide sequences, was used to quantify repertoire sharing. Out-of-frame TCRB sequences from naive cells were analyzed to stand in for the pre-selection repertoire. TCRdb took this table from immuneACCESS and kept in-frame rearrangements with V and J called. Such tables lack part of the clones; where checked against another copy, unresolved V genes explain under half of the gap, and the rest is unexplained. V and J calls and clone size follow that table, whereas D and trimming were derived from the DNA. The sample data list approximately 250,000 clones, and 9.6% of these were observed just once. Under 0.035% of the sample goes to the ten largest clones.

CDR1 and CDR2 are read off the germline V gene as SNHLY and FYNNEI. From its cysteine to its phenylalanine, the CDR3 spans 14 amino acids. Of all the DNA, just the CDR3 is kept, 42 bases in frame from base 1. V drops 8 bases and J drops 5 bases, leaving 18 bases in between. Each donor gave one peripheral blood draw, averaging approximately 110 mL, which was collected into heparinised tubes. Using a panel that included CD45RO, CCR7, CD25, CD127, CD95 and CD27, naive, central memory, regulatory and stem cell-like memory CD4+ T cells were sorted on a BD FACSAria II. Every sorted population had a purity above 95%. PBMCs were separated immediately by Lymphoprep density gradient centrifugation and were stained directly, without being cultured. So that batch effects would be minimized, each experiment stained and sorted samples in pairs, pairing one healthy donor with one patient.

The receptor comes from a woman aged 18 to 35 in good health. The chain is made from TRBV2 and TRBJ1-2; TRBD1 is a possible D gene, resting on 6 matching bases. Specimen: naive CD4+ T cells from blood. This sample's cell subset or site label indicates: true naive CD4+ T cells. For the CDR3, the sequence is CASRLGGARYGYTF. In nucleotides, the sequence is TGTGCCAGCCGTTTGGGGGGGGCGCGGTATGGCTACACCTTC.